The 20 T cell receptor beta chains in this list originate from one sample, sequenced in a study of T-cell reconstitution after alpha-beta-depleted transplantation in children. During its preparation, the TCRbeta library received unique molecular identifiers. TCRdb recomputed calls from the PCR reads with MiXCR, one row per CDR3 protein. This repertoire shows 200,000 to 250,000 distinct CDR3 sequences, approximately 11% found once; its top ten account for 28%. Specimen: PBMCs, collected before TCRalphabeta/CD19-depleted stem cell transplant. These receptors all stem from a child under two years old with acute myeloid leukemia, due to receive a stem cell transplant.

Here the CDR3 reads CASRLAFPSGRTDTQYF. DNA of the CDR3: TGTGCAAGTCGCTTAGCGTTTCCTAGCGGGAGGACAGATACGCAGTATTTT. The genes are TRBV12-2 and TRBJ2-3; the D call TRBD2 from the table was never checked on the DNA. TRBV12-2 is tagged as a pseudogene. This CDR3 spans 17 amino acids.

This clonotype was picked up many times. The chain joins TRBV6-1 to TRBJ2-3; 8 bases are a match to TRBD2. CDR1 is MNHNS, CDR2 SASEGT, per germline. After removal of 4 bases from V and 6 bases from J, the junction contained 9 bases not matched to a gene. CDR3 length: 15 amino acids. CDR3 sequence reads: CASSGEAGVWDTQYF. DNA of the CDR3: TGTGCCAGCAGTGGAGAAGCGGGAGTATGGGATACGCAGTATTTT.

This clonotype has ten or more counts. The gene calls are TRBV9 and TRBJ2-1, with D maybe TRBD1 (6 bases). CDR1 SGDLS and CDR2 YYNGEE come from the germline V gene. The CDR3 is 14 amino acids. V lost 3 bases, J lost 3 bases, and 10 bases lay in between. CDR3 sequence reads: CASSARQVYNEQFF. The DNA of the CDR3 is TGTGCCAGCAGCGCCCGACAGGTCTACAATGAGCAGTTCTTC. Full variable domain (remainder filled in from reference TRBV9 and TRBJ2-1): DSGVTQTPKHLITATGQRVTLRCSPRSGDLSVYWYQQSLDQGLQFLIQYYNGEERAKGNILERFSAQQFPDLHSELNLSSLELGDSALYFCASSARQVYNEQFFGPGTRLTVL.

This clonotype occurred many times. The chain combines TRBV12-3 or TRBV12-4 with TRBJ1-1; 7 nucleotides align to TRBD1. The trim removed 11 bases at V and 6 bases at J, leaving 12 bases unmatched. The CDR3 is 13 residues long. The CDR3, as DNA: TGTGCCTCTTTGACAGGGCTGGCGGCTGAAGCTTTCTTT. Residues: CASLTGLAAEAFF.

This clonotype came up many times. The chain recombines TRBV20-1 with TRBJ2-3, with 10 bases matching TRBD2. The length of the CDR3 is 15 residues. Germline loops: CDR1 DFQATT, CDR2 SNEGSKA (reference sequence). V lost 6 bases, J lost 5 bases, and 11 bases stayed unmatched. The CDR3 protein is CSAIPSGGTGDTQYF. CDR3 sequence (DNA): TGCAGTGCCATCCCTAGCGGGGGTACAGGAGATACGCAGTATTTT.

This clonotype was counted at least ten times. A read error may be the cause here, since a much bigger clone is one base away. This rearrangement joins TRBV5-1 to TRBJ1-4; D call uncertain. Germline lookup yields CDR1 SGHRS and CDR2 YFSETQ. The CDR3 runs to 14 residues. V lost 0 bases to trimming and J lost 1 base, with 4 bases between them. The CDR3 region is CASSLGITNEKLFF. In nucleotides, the CDR3 is TGCGCCAGCAGCTTGGGGATAACTAATGAAAAACTGTTTTTT.

In this sample, this clonotype turned up many times. The chain has TRBV7-2 and TRBJ1-1, with a possible D match to TRBD1 (6 bases). Trimming left V 2 bases short and J 4 bases short, with 11 bases between. There are 14 residues in the CDR3. CDR1 and CDR2 (germline): SGHTA, FQGNSA. The CDR3 here is CASSLLQGVTEAFF. The DNA for the CDR3 is TGTGCCAGCAGCTTACTACAGGGCGTCACTGAAGCTTTCTTT.

This clonotype was counted ten times or more. The chain carries TRBV7-2 and TRBJ1-6; D may be TRBD1 (5 bases). The ends were cut back, 0 bases at V and 4 bases at J, with 10 bases in the middle. Germline assignment: CDR1 SGHTA and CDR2 FQGNSA. This CDR3 is 16 amino acids long. CDR3 residues: CASSLAPTGYNSPLHF. The CDR3 DNA follows: TGTGCCAGCAGCTTAGCCCCAACAGGTTATAATTCACCCCTCCACTTT.

The chain uses TRBV6-1 and TRBJ2-7; 8 bases line up with TRBD1. With V trimmed by 9 bases and J by 4 bases, 8 bases remained unmatched. CDR1 and CDR2 from the germline V gene are MNHNS and SASEGT. The CDR3 is 13 amino acids. The CDR3 protein is CASRTGIPYEQYF. The CDR3 DNA sequence: TGTGCCAGTAGGACAGGGATCCCTTACGAGCAGTACTTC.

The rearrangement links TRBV29-1 to TRBJ2-3; no definite D call. Germline CDR1 reads SQVTM; CDR2 reads ANQGSEA. The V end lost 3 bases, the J end lost 0 bases, and 4 bases lay between the germline ends. This CDR3 is built from 12 residues. In nucleotides, the CDR3 is TGCAGCGTTGACTCTAGCACAGATACGCAGTATTTT. It translates to CSVDSSTDTQYF.

This clonotype was counted many times. The chain employs TRBV5-1 and TRBJ1-3; TRBD1 aligns across 7 bases. V gave up 0 bases and J gave up 0 bases; unmatched junction bases: 6. CDR1 and CDR2 from the germline V gene are SGHRS and YFSETQ. The CDR3 spans 17 residues. This CDR3 is CASSLAGTVISGNTIYF. CDR3 bases: TGCGCCAGCAGCTTGGCCGGGACAGTAATCTCTGGAAACACCATATATTTT.

This clonotype came up many times. The J gene is TRBJ1-2, the V gene TRBV20-1; tentatively, D is TRBD1 (5 bases). Germline CDR1 DFQATT, CDR2 SNEGSKA (reference sequence). V lost 1 base to trimming and J lost 2 bases, with 11 bases between them. The CDR3 runs 14 residues. The CDR3 DNA reads TGCAGTGCTAGAGTAACAGGCGGCAACTATGGCTACACCTTC. Its protein is CSARVTGGNYGYTF.

Only a few counts were recorded for this clonotype. The chain uses TRBV3-1 and TRBJ2-2, with 7 positions matching TRBD2. This CDR3 is 15 amino acids long. Per the germline V gene, CDR1 is LGHDT and CDR2 is YNNKEL (reference sequence). V shed 3 bases, J shed 4 bases, and the junction held 5 bases outside the gene matches. The DNA of the CDR3 is TGTGCCAGCAGCCATGGGACTATCCTCACCGGGGAGCTGTTTTTT. This codes for CASSHGTILTGELFF.

There are many counts of this clonotype. J is TRBJ2-5 and V is TRBV3-1; D gene ambiguous. Germline loops: CDR1 LGHDT, CDR2 YNNKEL (reference sequence). V was clipped by 0 bases and J by 6 bases, with 5 bases between them. The CDR3 runs to 12 residues. CDR3 bases: TGTGCCAGCAGCCAAGATTTGAAGACCCAGTACTTC. This encodes CASSQDLKTQYF.

The chain is built from TRBV10-3 and TRBJ2-3; D gene uncertain. CDR3 length equals 13 residues. Germline-derived CDR1 and CDR2 are ENHRY and SYGVKD. The germline V and J ends were trimmed by 1 base and 6 bases, with 8 bases remaining between them. CDR3 residues: CAISELKEDTQYF. CDR3 bases: TGTGCCATCAGTGAGTTGAAGGAGGATACGCAGTATTTT.

This clonotype was recorded many times. V and J are TRBV20-1 and TRBJ2-1; D remains unclear. V was shortened by 5 bases and J by 1 base, with 12 bases between the two germline ends. The CDR3 covers 14 residues. Germline assignment: CDR1 DFQATT and CDR2 SNEGSKA (reference sequence). CDR3 coding DNA: TGCAGTGCTTCTCCAGCGTCGTCCTACAATGAGCAGTTCTTC. Translating it yields CSASPASSYNEQFF.

This clonotype was detected many times. At one end the junction does not follow the germline gene, possibly because of a read error. The CDR3 is CASSLARDWDYNEQFF. CDR3 bases: TGTGCCAGCAGCCTAGCCCGGGACTGGGACTACAATGAGCAGTTCTTC. The V and J genes are TRBV7-9 and TRBJ2-1; possible D gene TRBD2, 6 bases. This CDR3 is built from 16 residues. Germline-derived CDR1 and CDR2 are SEHNR and FQNEAQ (reference sequence). The full variable domain, in which reference TRBV7-9 and TRBJ2-1 provide the parts outside the CDR3, is DTGVSQNPRHKITKRGQNVTFRCDPISEHNRLYWYRQTLGQGPEFLTYFQNEAQLEKSRLLSDRFSAERPKGSFSTLEIQRTEQGDSAMYLCASSLARDWDYNEQFFGPGTRLTVL.

About this clonotype: Likely a read error: the CDR3 ends without its conserved phenylalanine or tryptophan. The genes are TRBV12-3 or TRBV12-4 and TRBJ1-1; TRBD1 aligns across 9 bases. This CDR3 comprises 14 residues. The CDR3 DNA is TGTGTCAGCAGTTCCGACAGGGGGGGCACTGAAGCTTTCTTG. This encodes CVSSSDRGGTEAFL.

This clonotype occurred many times. J is TRBJ2-5 and V is TRBV20-1; D is unclear. Trimming removed 3 bases from V and 5 bases from J, with 7 bases in between. Per the germline V gene, CDR1 is DFQATT and CDR2 is SNEGSKA (reference sequence). The length of the CDR3 is 11 residues. Here the CDR3 reads CSASLEETQYF. DNA of the CDR3: TGCAGTGCTAGCTTGGAGGAGACCCAGTACTTC.

There are many counts of this clonotype. Sequence at one end of the junction differs from germline and may be a read error. The chain is built from TRBV7-2 and TRBJ2-3, with TRBD2 as a possible D gene (5 bases). The CDR3 consists of 13 residues. The germline V gene encodes CDR1 SGHTA and CDR2 FQGNSA. The CDR3 DNA is TGTGCCAGCAGTTTAGCGCCCACAGATACGCAGTATTTT. The encoded protein is CASSLAPTDTQYF. The full variable domain, its missing parts supplied by reference TRBV7-2 and TRBJ2-3, is GAGVSQSPSNKVTEKGKDVELRCDPISGHTALYWYRQSLGQGLEFLIYFQGNSAPDKSGLPSDRFSAERTGGSVSTLTIQRTQQEDSAVYLCASSLAPTDTQYFGPGTRLTVL.